This TCR beta chain was profiled in a study of OX40 agonist ivuxolimab in advanced cancers. Study-level background: The patients' treatment was ivuxolimab, an agonistic anti-OX40 (CD134) antibody.

Points from the study as a whole: With doses of 0.1-3.0 mg/kg, partial responders showed among the lowest clonal expansion.

CDR1 and CDR2 (germline): SGHDT, YYEEEE. Trimming took 4 bases from V and 9 from J, leaving 16 bases between them. The length of the CDR3 is 13 residues. Points on this clone: Antigen unknown.

Systemic immunosuppression or autoimmune disease history was grounds to exclude patients. Blood was sampled at baseline, cycle 4 day 1, and cycle 7 day 1. Profiling relied on immunoSEQ multiplex PCR, and the TCRdb table lists in-frame clones only, not all of them. This table holds about 37,000 clones, more than 85% found once. V usage is TRBV5-6 and J usage is TRBJ1-2; no clear D. This receptor was obtained from an adult with an advanced solid tumor such as melanoma, head and neck, liver or kidney cancer. The specimen was CD4+ or CD8+ T cells sorted from blood, collected in a trial of the OX40 agonist ivuxolimab. The DNA for the CDR3 is TGTGCCAGCAGCCCGGACGGTCAGAGTCGCTACACCTTC. It translates to CASSPDGQSRYTF. Based on the CDR3 plus reference TRBV5-6 and TRBJ1-2, the full variable domain is DAGVTQSPTHLIKTRGQQVTLRCSPKSGHDTVSWYQQALGQGPQFIFQYYEEEERQRGNFPDRFSGHQFPNYSSELNVNALLLGDSALYLCASSPDGQSRYTFGSGTRLTVV.